A single sample gave rise to the 14 T cell receptor beta chains below, sequenced in a study of blood T cell repertoires in COVID-19. Here immunoSEQ multiplex PCR was the method, and the copy in TCRdb shows in-frame clones only, minus some. The sample carries 200,000 or so clones, nearly 85% recorded once. Source material: peripheral blood. The receptors stem from a young woman with acute or convalescent COVID-19.

This clone was picked up one time. This chain links TRBV3-1 (or the pseudogene TRBV3-2) with TRBJ1-1, with D unclear. CDR3 length: 16 residues. The V gene's germline CDR1 is LGHDT and CDR2 YNNKEL (reference sequence). The V end was cut by 4 bases, the J end by 1 base, with 16 bases between. In DNA form, the CDR3 reads TGTGCCAGCAGCCTTTGGGGAGGGCACAAGAACACTGAAGCTTTCTTT. This codes for CASSLWGGHKNTEAFF.

The V gene is TRBV29-1, the J gene TRBJ1-1; 7 nucleotides align to TRBD1. Trimming took 5 bases from V and 5 from J; bases not matched to a gene: 5. The V gene's germline CDR1 is SQVTM and CDR2 ANQGSEA. This CDR3 has 12 residues. CDR3 bases: TGCAGCGTTCAACAGGGGCCGACTGAAGCTTTCTTT. As protein: CSVQQGPTEAFF.

V usage is TRBV5-1 and J usage is TRBJ1-6; D remains unclear. The CDR3 extends over 16 amino acids. Looked up from germline, CDR1 is SGHRS and CDR2 is YFSETQ. The germline V and J ends were trimmed by 4 bases and 0 bases, with 11 bases remaining between them. As DNA, the CDR3 is TGCGCCAGCAGCAGACGAGGGAGCTCCTATAATTCACCCCTCCACTTT. It codes for CASSRRGSSYNSPLHF.

The V gene is TRBV28, the J gene TRBJ2-5; no clear D. CDR3 length: 13 amino acids. CDR1 MDHEN and CDR2 SYDVKM come from the germline V gene. Trimming stripped 6 bases from V and 3 bases from J, with 11 bases between. Here the CDR3 reads CASSRLEKETQYF. CDR3 in DNA: TGTGCCAGCAGCCGACTGGAAAAAGAGACCCAGTACTTC.

This chain uses TRBV5-6 with TRBJ1-4; D gene uncertain. There are 12 residues in the CDR3. CDR1 and CDR2 from the germline V gene are SGHDT and YYEEEE. Trimming cost V 6 bases and J 5 bases, with 8 bases left between them. The CDR3 reads CASTGSNEKLFF. The CDR3 DNA reads as TGTGCCAGCACGGGGTCAAATGAAAAACTGTTTTTT.

This rearrangement joins TRBV2 to TRBJ2-3; D perhaps matches TRBD2 (5 bases). This CDR3 is built from 14 residues. The germline gives CDR1 SNHLY, CDR2 FYNNEI. Trimming cost V 4 bases and J 0 bases, with 8 bases left between them. CDR3 protein: CASSGASSTDTQYF. CDR3 nucleotide sequence: TGTGCCAGCAGTGGGGCTAGCAGCACAGATACGCAGTATTTT.

The chain recombines TRBV27 with TRBJ1-5, with 7 nucleotides matching TRBD1. The CDR3 has 13 residues. Germline trimming cut 6 bases from V and 8 bases from J; bases unmatched to any gene: 7. Per the germline V gene, CDR1 is MNHEY and CDR2 is SMNVEV (reference sequence). The CDR3 DNA reads as TGTGCCAGCAGACCCCGACAGGGAAAGCCCCAGCATTTT. Its translation is CASRPRQGKPQHF.

This clone occurred once. This chain connects TRBV4-1 to TRBJ2-7; 10 positions agree with TRBD1. The V and J ends lost 0 bases and 7 bases, in that order; junction bases with no gene match: 9. The CDR3 contains 16 residues. In germline, CDR1 is MGHRA, CDR2 YSYEKL. Here the CDR3 reads CASSQEAGTGVWEQYF. The DNA of the CDR3 is TGCGCCAGCAGCCAAGAGGCCGGGACAGGGGTCTGGGAGCAGTACTTC.

This clone was observed a single time. The chain has TRBV6-5 and TRBJ1-2, with D perhaps matching TRBD1 (6 bases). This CDR3 contains 14 residues. V was cut by 6 bases and J by 8 bases, with 19 bases left in between. Germline loops: CDR1 MNHEY, CDR2 SVGAGI. The chain's CDR3 is CASSRATQGVGYTF. The CDR3 nucleotides are TGTGCCAGCAGCCGAGCAACACAGGGAGTAGGCTACACCTTC.

The chain is built from TRBV30 and TRBJ1-5; D is uncertain. Between the trimmed V and J ends, which lost 5 bases and 3 bases, there was a span of 11 bases. The germline CDR1 and CDR2 sequences are GTSNPN and SVGIG (reference sequence). The CDR3 runs 13 residues. CDR3 in amino acids: CAWSTGSNQPQHF. The CDR3 region has the DNA TGTGCCTGGTCCACCGGGTCCAATCAGCCCCAGCATTTT.

J is TRBJ2-5 and V is TRBV9, with 11 bases lining up with TRBD2. Trimming at V came to 1 base and at J to 7 bases, leaving 9 bases not matched to a gene. The germline V gene has CDR1 SGDLS and CDR2 YYNGEE. This CDR3 is 16 amino acids long. In DNA form, the CDR3 reads TGTGCCAGCAGCGTAAGACTAGCGGGACCCCTAGGGACCCAGTACTTC. It specifies CASSVRLAGPLGTQYF. Based on the CDR3 plus reference TRBV9 and TRBJ2-5, the full variable domain is DSGVTQTPKHLITATGQRVTLRCSPRSGDLSVYWYQQSLDQGLQFLIQYYNGEERAKGNILERFSAQQFPDLHSELNLSSLELGDSALYFCASSVRLAGPLGTQYFGPGTRLLVL.

The chain couples TRBV6-5 to TRBJ2-7; 7 bases line up with TRBD1. The CDR3 runs 13 residues. The germline V gene encodes CDR1 MNHEY and CDR2 SVGAGI. The J segment lost 12 bases and the V segment lost 4 bases, leaving 12 bases of the junction unmatched. CDR3 sequence reads: CASSSGTAREAYF. CDR3 nucleotide sequence: TGTGCCAGCAGTTCCGGGACAGCTCGGGAAGCGTACTTC.

The J gene is TRBJ2-7, the V gene TRBV4-3; 9 nucleotides match TRBD2. Germline-derived CDR1 and CDR2 are LGHNA and YSLEER. The CDR3 is 17 amino acids. The V segment lost 1 base and the J segment 5 bases; nucleotides outside the gene matches: 12. The CDR3 spells CASSQGGGRASFDEQYF. As DNA, the CDR3 is TGCGCCAGCAGCCAAGGCGGCGGGAGGGCCTCATTCGACGAGCAGTACTTC.

The chain has TRBV2 and TRBJ1-2, with a weak D call TRBD1 (5 bases). This CDR3 comprises 14 residues. The germline gives CDR1 SNHLY, CDR2 FYNNEI. V lost 3 bases and J 7 bases, leaving 15 bases between the germline ends. This CDR3 is CASSDRGGFAGYTF. CDR3 bases: TGTGCCAGCAGTGACCGGGGGGGGTTCGCTGGCTACACCTTC.